Listed here are 18 T cell receptor beta chains from one sample, sequenced in a study of OX40 agonist ivuxolimab in advanced cancers. The data were produced by immunoSEQ multiplex PCR, yet TCRdb's version contains in-frame clones alone and is incomplete. Counted here are approximately 92,000 clones, approximately 94% occurring once; the ten biggest clones make up around 0.18%. Sequenced material: CD4+ or CD8+ T cells sorted from blood, taken in a trial of the OX40 agonist ivuxolimab. Receptor source: an adult with an advanced solid tumor such as melanoma, head and neck, liver or kidney cancer.

The V call is TRBV6-6, the J call TRBJ1-1; D call uncertain. Germline-derived CDR1 and CDR2 are MNHNY and SVGAGI (reference sequence). V lost 6 bases and J 1 base, leaving 9 bases between the germline ends. The CDR3 runs to 13 residues. CDR3 amino acids: CASSRTGNTEAFF. The CDR3 nucleotides read TGTGCCAGCAGCCGGACGGGGAACACTGAAGCTTTCTTT.

The chain recombines TRBV5-1 with TRBJ2-5; D gene uncertain. Per the germline V gene, CDR1 is SGHRS and CDR2 is YFSETQ. The V and J ends lost 0 bases and 2 bases respectively, with 5 bases between them. CDR3 size: 13 residues. CDR3 nucleotides: TGCGCCAGCAGCTTGGCAGTTCAAGAGACCCAGTACTTC. Protein product: CASSLAVQETQYF.

CDR3 DNA sequence: TGTGCCTGGAGTGGTGGCGGGAAACAAGAGACCCAGTACTTC. This translates into CAWSGGGKQETQYF. V is TRBV30 and J is TRBJ2-5, with a tentative D call TRBD2 (6 bases). There are 14 residues in the CDR3. Germline assignment: CDR1 GTSNPN and CDR2 SVGIG (reference sequence). Trimming cost V 1 base and J 2 bases, with 11 bases left between them.

This chain connects TRBV2 to TRBJ2-2; D unresolved. Per germline, CDR1 SNHLY and CDR2 FYNNEI. V gave up 4 bases and J gave up 6 bases, with 15 bases separating them. The CDR3 runs to 15 residues. Written as DNA, the CDR3 is TGTGCCAGCAGTGGTAGTATAGGATGGGCCGGGGAGCTGTTTTTT. It specifies CASSGSIGWAGELFF. The entire variable domain, with the rest obtained from reference TRBV2 and TRBJ2-2, is as follows: EPEVTQTPSHQVTQMGQEVILRCVPISNHLYFYWYRQILGQKVEFLVSFYNNEISEKSEIFDDQFSVERPDGSNFTLKIRSTKLEDSAMYFCASSGSIGWAGELFFGEGSRLTVL.

The chain couples TRBV27 to TRBJ2-3; D gene unclear. V was pared by 3 bases and J by 6 bases, with 4 bases between. The CDR3 is made up of 11 amino acids. The germline gives CDR1 MNHEY, CDR2 SMNVEV (reference sequence). The CDR3 nucleotides are TGTGCCAGCAGTTTTGGGGATACGCAGTATTTT. Its protein product is CASSFGDTQYF.

The chain recombines TRBV19 with TRBJ2-2; D ambiguous. The ends were cut back, 5 bases at V and 5 bases at J, with 18 bases in the middle. The germline CDR1 and CDR2 sequences are LNHDA and SQIVND (reference sequence). The CDR3 has 16 residues. The CDR3 reads CASSPLLRQHTGELFF. In nucleotides, the CDR3 is TGTGCCAGTAGTCCCCTTTTGCGGCAACATACCGGGGAGCTGTTTTTT.

The CDR3 DNA reads TGTGCCAGTAGTCCAACCCTACCGGGGACAGGGGGTGAAAAACTGTTTTTT. Its protein is CASSPTLPGTGGEKLFF. The gene calls are TRBV19 and TRBJ1-4; TRBD1 matches 11 bases. V lost 5 bases to trimming and J lost 7 bases; unmatched junction nucleotides: 12. The CDR3 runs 17 residues. Germline CDR1 is LNHDA and CDR2 is SQIVND (reference sequence).

V is TRBV5-5 and J is TRBJ2-6; D may be TRBD1 or TRBD2 (5 bases each). CDR1 and CDR2 (germline): SGHKS, YYEKEE (reference sequence). The CDR3 consists of 20 residues. With 4 bases removed from V and 0 bases from J, the gap between germline ends came to 23 bases. CDR3 region: CASSRQPHPGRSSGANVLTF. For the CDR3, the DNA is TGTGCCAGCAGCCGACAACCTCACCCGGGACGGAGCTCTGGGGCCAACGTCCTGACTTTC.

The J gene is TRBJ1-1, the V gene TRBV18; possibly TRBD1 for D (5 bases). There are 14 residues in the CDR3. V shed 3 bases and J shed 7 bases, with 15 bases lying between them. Per the germline V gene, CDR1 is KGHSH and CDR2 is LQKENI. The CDR3, as DNA: TGTGCCAGCTCACCTCGCCGCAGGGAAGGTGAAGCTTTCTTT. It codes for CASSPRRREGEAFF.

This chain connects TRBV5-4 to TRBJ2-3, with 10 positions matching TRBD2. Germline CDR1 reads SGHNT; CDR2 reads YYREEE (reference sequence). The V segment lost 4 bases and the J segment 1 base; nucleotides outside the gene matches: 3. The CDR3 contains 15 residues. CDR3 DNA: TGTGCCAGCAGCCCCACTAGCGGGGGCACAGATACGCAGTATTTT. This translates into CASSPTSGGTDTQYF. Drawing the rest from reference TRBV5-4 and TRBJ2-3, the complete variable domain is ETGVTQSPTHLIKTRGQQVTLRCSSQSGHNTVSWYQQALGQGPQFIFQYYREEENGRGNFPPRFSGLQFPNYSSELNVNALELDDSALYLCASSPTSGGTDTQYFGPGTRLTVL.

The chain links TRBV7-2 to TRBJ1-5; 7 bases line up with TRBD1. CDR1 SGHTA and CDR2 FQGNSA come from the germline V gene. CDR3 size: 16 residues. Trimming cost V 3 bases and J 0 bases; bases outside gene matches: 5. The CDR3 DNA follows: TGTGCCAGCAGCTTGGGGGACAGAGATAGCAATCAGCCCCAGCATTTT. Residues: CASSLGDRDSNQPQHF.

This chain joins TRBV7-2 and TRBJ2-3, with a tentative D call TRBD1 (6 bases). CDR1 and CDR2 from the germline V gene are SGHTA and FQGNSA. The V end was cut by 0 bases, the J end by 2 bases, with 21 bases between. The CDR3 length is 19 residues. This CDR3 reads CASSLATDRSWRVTDTQYF. The DNA for the CDR3 is TGTGCCAGCAGCTTAGCCACCGACAGGTCGTGGCGAGTCACAGATACGCAGTATTTT.

V is TRBV18 and J is TRBJ1-2; TRBD1 aligns across 8 bases. This CDR3 region has 15 residues. J gave up 4 bases and V 2 bases, and 6 bases lay outside the gene matches. Looked up from germline, CDR1 is KGHSH and CDR2 is LQKENI. CDR3 sequence reads: CASSPNGQGAYGYTF. CDR3 nucleotides: TGTGCCAGCTCACCAAATGGACAGGGTGCCTATGGCTACACCTTC.

This clone was seen only once. J is TRBJ2-7 and V is TRBV28; 9 positions agree with TRBD1. Germline CDR1 reads MDHEN; CDR2 reads SYDVKM. The junction had 8 bases not matched to a gene; V was cut back by 3 bases and J by 5 bases. The CDR3 has 15 residues. The CDR3 sequence: CASSFVTGGSHEQYF. As DNA, the CDR3 is TGTGCCAGCAGTTTCGTAACAGGGGGCTCACACGAGCAGTACTTC.

This chain links TRBV7-3 with TRBJ2-1; TRBD2 might be the D (6 bases). CDR1 SGHTA and CDR2 FQGTGA come from the germline V gene. This CDR3 spans 14 amino acids. V was pared by 0 bases and J by 10 bases, with 13 bases between. This CDR3 is CASSLTPDGGEQFF. CDR3 bases: TGTGCCAGCAGCTTAACCCCCGACGGAGGGGAGCAGTTCTTC.

This clone was seen only once. CDR3 nucleotide sequence: TGTGCCAGCAGGTCGGCGGGACTAGCCAAAAACATTCAGTACTTC. Translation gives CASRSAGLAKNIQYF. The chain couples TRBV27 to TRBJ2-4; tentatively, D is TRBD2 (6 bases). This CDR3 comprises 15 residues. Per germline, CDR1 MNHEY and CDR2 SMNVEV (reference sequence). V lost 6 bases and J lost 0, with 12 bases in between.

The chain uses TRBV5-6 and TRBJ2-2, with 7 bases aligning to TRBD2. After removal of 0 bases from V and 5 bases from J, the junction contained 4 bases not matched to a gene. Germline CDR1 reads SGHDT; CDR2 reads YYEEEE. The CDR3 has 15 residues. The CDR3 loop is CASSLGGSRTGELFF. The CDR3 DNA follows: TGTGCCAGCAGCTTGGGCGGGAGCCGAACCGGGGAGCTGTTTTTT.

The chain links TRBV10-3 to TRBJ1-2, with TRBD1 as a possible D gene (6 bases). V gave up 10 bases and J gave up 4 bases, with 13 bases separating them. The CDR3 is 12 amino acids. Germline lookup yields CDR1 ENHRY and CDR2 SYGVKD. The CDR3 is CASSTGVYGYTF. DNA for the CDR3: TGTGCCAGCTCGACAGGTGTCTATGGCTACACCTTC.